This record concerns one T cell receptor (beta chain) sequence. The sample belongs to a study of blood T cell repertoires in COVID-19. Study summary: From the United States, Italy and Spain came samples of acute and convalescent COVID-19. Sources were T cells, B-cell-depleted T cells, or PBMCs; the material itself was cDNA or gDNA.

The germline CDR1 and CDR2 sequences are MNHNY and SVGAGI (reference sequence). V dropped 7 bases and J dropped 8; count of bases not matched to a gene: 3. The CDR3 sequence is 13 residues long. In the original workflow: How many nucleated cells were present was estimated from reference gene primer amplification. Some clones are missing from TCRdb's copy, which holds only in-frame ones; the method was immunoSEQ multiplex PCR. That table gives V, J and clone size, and the DNA gave D and trimming. In the table there are 100,000 to 150,000 clones, about 82% of which are singletons. The rearrangement uses TRBV6-6 and TRBJ2-1; 12 bases fit TRBD2. The source of this sequence is a human donor in a cohort sampled during active COVID-19. The sample consisted of peripheral blood. The CDR3 is CASTTSGSYEQFF. DNA of the CDR3: TGTGCCAGCACGACTAGCGGGAGTTATGAGCAGTTCTTC.